This T cell receptor beta chain was documented in a study of response to subunit inactivated influenza vaccine. TCRdb recomputed calls from the RT-PCR reads with MiXCR, one row per CDR3 protein. The sample has 200,000 to 300,000 distinct CDR3 sequences, more than 10% seen once. CDR3 size: 15 residues. The germline V and J ends were trimmed by 4 bases and 5 bases, with 15 bases remaining between them. Germline V CDR1 and CDR2: SGHKS, YYEKEE (reference sequence). Study outcomes and limitations: The authors offered the suggestion that each seasonal influenza vaccination recruits few new T cells.

A word on this clonotype: Its matching antigen is unknown.

The genes are TRBV5-5 and TRBJ1-4; D ambiguous. This sample comprised non-naive T cells sorted from PBMCs, obtained about 14 days before vaccination. This TCR was sampled from a man aged 50 to 60 who received an inactivated influenza vaccine. CDR3 amino acids: CASSPAGGRNEKLFF. CDR3 sequence (DNA): TGTGCCAGCAGCCCCGCTGGCGGACGAAATGAAAAACTGTTTTTT.